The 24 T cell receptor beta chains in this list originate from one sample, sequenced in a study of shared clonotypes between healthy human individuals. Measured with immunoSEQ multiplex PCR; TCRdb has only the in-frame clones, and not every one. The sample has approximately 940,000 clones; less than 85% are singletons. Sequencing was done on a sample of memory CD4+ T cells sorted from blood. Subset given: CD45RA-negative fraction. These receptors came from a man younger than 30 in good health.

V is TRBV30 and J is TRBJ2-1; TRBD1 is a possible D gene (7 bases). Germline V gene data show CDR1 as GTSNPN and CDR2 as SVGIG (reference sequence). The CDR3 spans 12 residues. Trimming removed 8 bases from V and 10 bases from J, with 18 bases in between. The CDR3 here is CAQEKGAGEQFF. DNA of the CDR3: TGTGCCCAGGAAAAGGGGGCGGGGGAGCAGTTCTTC.

CDR3 protein: CASQRYSGNTIYF. The CDR3 DNA reads as TGCGCCAGTCAACGTTACTCTGGAAACACCATATATTTT. The rearrangement links TRBV10-1 to TRBJ1-3; D is undetermined. V was cut by 9 bases and J by 0 bases, with 9 bases left in between. CDR1 and CDR2 from the germline V gene are WNHNN and SYGVQD (reference sequence). CDR3 length equals 13 residues.

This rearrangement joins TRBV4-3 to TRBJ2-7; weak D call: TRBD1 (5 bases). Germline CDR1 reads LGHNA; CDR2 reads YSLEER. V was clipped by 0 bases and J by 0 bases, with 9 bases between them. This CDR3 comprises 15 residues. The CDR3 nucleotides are TGCGCCAGCAGCCAAGATAGGGGCAGCTCCTACGAGCAGTACTTC. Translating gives CASSQDRGSSYEQYF.

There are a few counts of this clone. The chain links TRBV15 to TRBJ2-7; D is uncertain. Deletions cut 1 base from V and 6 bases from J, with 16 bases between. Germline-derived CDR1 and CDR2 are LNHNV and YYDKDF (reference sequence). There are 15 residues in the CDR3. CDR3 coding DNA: TGTGCCACCAGCAGAGCGGGCAGCCTAGGTGGCGAGCAGTACTTC. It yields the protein CATSRAGSLGGEQYF. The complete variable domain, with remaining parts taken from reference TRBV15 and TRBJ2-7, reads DAMVIQNPRYQVTQFGKPVTLSCSQTLNHNVMYWYQQKSSQAPKLLFHYYDKDFNNEADTPDNFQSRRPNTSFCFLDIRSPGLGDTAMYLCATSRAGSLGGEQYFGPGTRLTVT.

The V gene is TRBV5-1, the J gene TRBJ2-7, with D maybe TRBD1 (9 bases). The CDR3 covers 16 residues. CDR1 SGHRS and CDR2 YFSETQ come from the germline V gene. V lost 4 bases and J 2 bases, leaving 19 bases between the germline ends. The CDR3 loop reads CASSPFSGTGTYEQYF. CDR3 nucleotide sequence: TGCGCCAGCAGCCCCTTTAGCGGGACAGGGACCTACGAGCAGTACTTC.

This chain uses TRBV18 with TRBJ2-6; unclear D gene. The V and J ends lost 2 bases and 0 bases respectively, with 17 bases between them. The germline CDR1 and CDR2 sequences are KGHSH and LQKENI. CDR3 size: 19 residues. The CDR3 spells CASSPMILGYDSGANVLTF. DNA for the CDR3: TGTGCCAGCTCACCAATGATTCTCGGGTATGACTCTGGGGCCAACGTCCTGACTTTC.

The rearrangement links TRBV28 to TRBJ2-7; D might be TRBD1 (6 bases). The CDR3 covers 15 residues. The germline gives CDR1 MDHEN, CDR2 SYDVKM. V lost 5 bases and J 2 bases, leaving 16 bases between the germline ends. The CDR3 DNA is TGTGCCAGCAGTCCTGAGGCCAGGGGTACCTACGAGCAGTACTTC. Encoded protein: CASSPEARGTYEQYF. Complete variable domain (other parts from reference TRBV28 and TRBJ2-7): DVKVTQSSRYLVKRTGEKVFLECVQDMDHENMFWYRQDPGLGLRLIYFSYDVKMKEKGDIPEGYSVSREKKERFSLILESASTNQTSMYLCASSPEARGTYEQYFGPGTRLTVT.

The CDR3 bases are TGTGCCAGCAGCTCCCCTTCCACAGGGACTCGGGAGACCCAGTACTTC. Translation gives CASSSPSTGTRETQYF. The rearrangement uses TRBV11-2 and TRBJ2-5; possibly TRBD1 or TRBD2 for D (6 bases each). The CDR3 has 16 residues. V was cut by 4 bases and J by 5 bases, with 20 bases left in between. Germline CDR1 and CDR2: SGHAT and FQNNGV.

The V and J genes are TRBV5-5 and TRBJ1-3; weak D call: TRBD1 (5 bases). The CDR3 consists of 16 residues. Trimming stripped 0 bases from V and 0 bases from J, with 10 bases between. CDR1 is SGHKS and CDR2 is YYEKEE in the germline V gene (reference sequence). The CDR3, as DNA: TGTGCCAGCAGCTTGGATCTTACAGGCTCTGGAAACACCATATATTTT. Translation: CASSLDLTGSGNTIYF.

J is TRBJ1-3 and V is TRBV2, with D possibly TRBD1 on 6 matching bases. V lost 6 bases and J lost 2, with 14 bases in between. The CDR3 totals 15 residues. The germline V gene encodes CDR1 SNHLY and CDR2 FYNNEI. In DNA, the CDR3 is TGTGCCAGCAGCCCACGGGGGCTCACTGGAAACACCATATATTTT. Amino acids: CASSPRGLTGNTIYF.

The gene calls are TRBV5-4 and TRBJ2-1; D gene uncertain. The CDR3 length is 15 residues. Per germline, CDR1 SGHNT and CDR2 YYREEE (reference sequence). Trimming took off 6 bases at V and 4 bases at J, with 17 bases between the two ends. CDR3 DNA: TGTGCCAGCACTCAAGGATCCCAAAAGTACAATGAGCAGTTCTTC. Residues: CASTQGSQKYNEQFF. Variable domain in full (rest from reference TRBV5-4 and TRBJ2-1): ETGVTQSPTHLIKTRGQQVTLRCSSQSGHNTVSWYQQALGQGPQFIFQYYREEENGRGNFPPRFSGLQFPNYSSELNVNALELDDSALYLCASTQGSQKYNEQFFGPGTRLTVL.

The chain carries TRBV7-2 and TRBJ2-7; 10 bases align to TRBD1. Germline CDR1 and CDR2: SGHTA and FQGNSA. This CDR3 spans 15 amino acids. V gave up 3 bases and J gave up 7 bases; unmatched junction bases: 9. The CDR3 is CASSFRQGAFLEQYF. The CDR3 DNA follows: TGTGCCAGCAGCTTTCGACAGGGGGCGTTCCTTGAGCAGTACTTC.

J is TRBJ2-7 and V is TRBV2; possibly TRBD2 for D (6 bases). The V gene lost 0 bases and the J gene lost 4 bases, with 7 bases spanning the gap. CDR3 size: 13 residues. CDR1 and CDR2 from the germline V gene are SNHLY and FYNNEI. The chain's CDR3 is CASSEAEGYEQYF. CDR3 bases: TGTGCCAGCAGTGAAGCGGAGGGGTACGAGCAGTACTTC.

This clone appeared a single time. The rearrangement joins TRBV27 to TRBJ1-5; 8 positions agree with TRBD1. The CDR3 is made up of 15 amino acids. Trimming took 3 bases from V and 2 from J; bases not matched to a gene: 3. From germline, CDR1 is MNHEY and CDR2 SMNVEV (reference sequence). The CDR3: CASSFTGGGNQPQHF. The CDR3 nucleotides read TGTGCCAGCAGTTTTACAGGGGGAGGCAATCAGCCCCAGCATTTT.

The CDR3 DNA follows: TGTGCCACCAGCAGAGATGCAACGGGTACAGATACGCAGTATTTT. As protein: CATSRDATGTDTQYF. The chain employs TRBV15 and TRBJ2-3; D remains ambiguous. Germline loops: CDR1 LNHNV, CDR2 YYDKDF (reference sequence). The ends were cut back, 0 bases at V and 3 bases at J, with 10 bases in the middle. The CDR3 totals 15 residues.

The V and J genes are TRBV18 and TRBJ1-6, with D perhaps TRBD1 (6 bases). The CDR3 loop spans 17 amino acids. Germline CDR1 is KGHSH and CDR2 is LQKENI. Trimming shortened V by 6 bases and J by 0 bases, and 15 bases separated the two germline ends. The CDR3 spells CASSPTGPRSYNSPLHF. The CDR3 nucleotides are TGTGCCAGCTCGCCGACAGGACCCCGCTCCTATAATTCACCCCTCCACTTT.

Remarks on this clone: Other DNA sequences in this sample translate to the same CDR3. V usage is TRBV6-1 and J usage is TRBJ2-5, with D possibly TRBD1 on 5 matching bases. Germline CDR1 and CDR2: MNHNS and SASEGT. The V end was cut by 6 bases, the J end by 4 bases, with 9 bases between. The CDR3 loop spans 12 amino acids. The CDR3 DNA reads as TGTGCCAGCAGGCAGGGCGGAGAGACCCAGTACTTC. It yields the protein CASRQGGETQYF.

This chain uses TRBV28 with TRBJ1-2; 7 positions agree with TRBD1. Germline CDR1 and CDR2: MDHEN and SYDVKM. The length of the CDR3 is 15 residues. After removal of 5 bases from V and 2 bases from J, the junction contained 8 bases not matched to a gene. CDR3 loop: CASSPLVTGNYGYTF. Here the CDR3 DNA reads TGTGCCAGCAGTCCCCTAGTGACAGGGAACTATGGCTACACCTTC.

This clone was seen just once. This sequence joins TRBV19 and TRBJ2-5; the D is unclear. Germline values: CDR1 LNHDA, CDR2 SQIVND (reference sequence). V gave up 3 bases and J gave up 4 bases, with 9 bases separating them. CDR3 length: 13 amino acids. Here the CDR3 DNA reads TGTGCCAGTAGTATGAATGTTTTAGAGACCCAGTACTTC. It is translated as CASSMNVLETQYF.

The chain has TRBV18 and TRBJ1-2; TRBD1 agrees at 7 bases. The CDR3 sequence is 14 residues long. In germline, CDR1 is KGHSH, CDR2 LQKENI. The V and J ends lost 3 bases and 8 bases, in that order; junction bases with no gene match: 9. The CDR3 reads CASSPEGALRGYTF. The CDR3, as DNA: TGTGCCAGCTCACCCGAGGGGGCCTTACGAGGCTACACCTTC.

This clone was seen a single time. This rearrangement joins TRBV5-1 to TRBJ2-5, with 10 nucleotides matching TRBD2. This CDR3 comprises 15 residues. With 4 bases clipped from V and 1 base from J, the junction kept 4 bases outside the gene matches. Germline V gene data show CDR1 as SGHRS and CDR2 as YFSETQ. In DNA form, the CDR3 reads TGCGCCAGCAGCCAGACTAGCGGGCCCCAAGAGACCCAGTACTTC. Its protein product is CASSQTSGPQETQYF.

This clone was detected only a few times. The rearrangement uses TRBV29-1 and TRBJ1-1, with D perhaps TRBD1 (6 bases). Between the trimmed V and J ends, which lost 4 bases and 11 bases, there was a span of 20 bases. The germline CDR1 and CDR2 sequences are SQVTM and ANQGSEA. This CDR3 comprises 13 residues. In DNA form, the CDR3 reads TGCAGCGTTGGTTTCGGGGACACCAACGGGGCTTTCTTT. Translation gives CSVGFGDTNGAFF.

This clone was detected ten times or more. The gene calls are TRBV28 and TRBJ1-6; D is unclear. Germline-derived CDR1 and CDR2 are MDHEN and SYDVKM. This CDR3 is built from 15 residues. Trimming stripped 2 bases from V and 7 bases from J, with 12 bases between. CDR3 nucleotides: TGTGCCAGCAGTTTAGGGTCGATCTACAATTCACCCCTCCACTTT. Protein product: CASSLGSIYNSPLHF.

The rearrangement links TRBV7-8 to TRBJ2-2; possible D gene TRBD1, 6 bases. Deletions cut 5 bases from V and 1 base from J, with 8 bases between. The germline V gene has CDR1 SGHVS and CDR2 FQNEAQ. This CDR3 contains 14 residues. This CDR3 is CASSATGNTGELFF. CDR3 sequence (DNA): TGTGCCAGCAGCGCGACAGGGAACACCGGGGAGCTGTTTTTT.